This T cell receptor beta chain comes out of a study of T cell responses to AZD1222 COVID-19 vaccine. Per germline, CDR1 LNHDA and CDR2 SQIVND (reference sequence). The CDR3 is 14 residues long. The junction had 4 bases not matched to a gene; V was cut back by 1 base and J by 7 bases. Data came from immunoSEQ multiplex PCR; TCRdb stores just in-frame clones and leaves some out. Of approximately 60,000 clones listed, over 60% are singletons. Overall study findings and caveats: Sampling captured repertoires only after the peak T cell response. Clonal diversity was possibly underestimated, and white British individuals and females predominated among donors.

As to this clone: Its cognate antigen is unknown.

This sequence originates from an adult in good health. The gene calls are TRBV19 and TRBJ1-2, with TRBD1 identical over 9 bases. The sequencing used peripheral blood, collected on day 0 of AZD1222 vaccination. The CDR3 spells CASSIAGQGGGYTF. The CDR3 bases are TGTGCCAGTAGTATAGCGGGACAGGGAGGTGGCTACACCTTC.